This TCR beta chain stems from a study of blood T cell repertoires in COVID-19. This study enrolled people aged 18 to 89 from about two dozen US geographic areas. Assignment of participants to cohorts was predicated upon participant-reported clinical history. TCRdb's table, derived via immunoSEQ multiplex PCR, lists solely in-frame clones and lacks some. The sample shows more than 300,000 clones, over 80% of them seen only once. The CDR3 is 15 residues long. The germline V and J ends were trimmed by 2 bases and 8 bases, with 18 bases remaining between them. Germline V gives CDR1 MNHEY, CDR2 SVGAGI. This TCR was recovered from a woman between 45 and 65 years old who had recovered from COVID-19. The rearrangement links TRBV6-5 to TRBJ1-2, with a weak D call TRBD1 (6 bases). The sample taken for sequencing was PBMCs or T cells enriched from blood (not recorded which). CDR3 residues: CASSYGTPTVLGYTF. In DNA form, the CDR3 reads TGTGCCAGCAGTTACGGGACACCGACCGTACTCGGCTACACCTTC.